The T cell receptor (beta chain) under discussion was sequenced for a study of CD8+CD57+ T cells in acquired aplastic anemia. Profiles of TCR beta VDJ and CDR3 were generated from a genomic DNA template. TCRdb passed the reads through MiXCR, listing each CDR3 protein once. The sample has roughly 190,000 distinct CDR3 sequences; around half are singletons. By flow cytometry, patients selected for sequencing had shown an expansion of CD8+CD57+ cells. Per the germline V gene, CDR1 is DFQATT and CDR2 is SNEGSKA (reference sequence). The CDR3 has 14 residues. Trimming took 4 bases from V and 0 from J, leaving 7 bases between them.

The source of this sequence is a human donor with aplastic anemia. The sample comprised sorted CD4+, CD8+, or CD8+CD57+ T cells (not recorded which) from PBMCs. The rearrangement links TRBV20-1 to TRBJ2-6, with TRBD1 as a possible D gene (5 bases). CDR3 nucleotide sequence: TGCAGTGCTATTACAGGCTCTGGGGCCAACGTCCTGACTTTC. Protein product: CSAITGSGANVLTF.